The present entry profiles one T cell receptor beta chain with its context. Its antigen remains undetermined. No clone much larger than this one lies a single base away; base qualities are absent. The data stem from a study of shared clonotypes between healthy human individuals (dated by TCRdb to about 2020). Turning to the overall study: A few men and two women, aged 18 to 49 years, made up the cohort. For each donor, three plates each were used for CD4 naive and CD4 memory, two plates were used for CD8 naive, and one plate was used for CD8 memory. Blood TCR repertoires of several healthy adults were deeply sequenced to estimate repertoire size and the extent of clonotype sharing between individuals. Different laboratories and diverse techniques were used to prepare libraries and sequence TCR repertoires, to increase sequencing depth and limit assay-specific biases. Between about 0.8 and 9 billion PBMCs per donor were obtained by leukapheresis. General conclusions and limits of the study: Even with the large sequencing depth, rarefaction of the sorted-subset datasets indicated that sequencing was incomplete. The small number of donors limited the genetic and exposure-history diversity represented. Across a handful of donors, around 5.4% of naive CD4, around 3.5% of naive CD8, around 2.1% of memory CD4, and 0.3% to 0.45% of memory CD8 clonotypes were shared. Compared with non-shared clonotypes, clonotypes shared by all four sorted-subset donors had higher generation probabilities. Estimated clonotype richness was generally larger for naive than for memory subsets. Sampling was restricted to blood, and TCR repertoires in tissues likely differ from the TCR repertoires found in blood. Based on pairwise subsampling, the degree of clonotype sharing among donors was expected to be affected by sequencing depth.

The germline V gene yields SGHTA for CDR1 and FQGNSA for CDR2. Deletion took 4 bases off V and 5 bases off J, with a span of 17 bases between the germline ends. The CDR3 has 15 amino acids, counting the end cysteine and phenylalanine. The read is trimmed to its CDR3 DNA, 45 bases read in frame from base 1. TCR CDR3 regions were amplified from genomic DNA by multiplex PCR using the deep immunoSEQ assay. Extracted genomic DNA from each cell subset was spread evenly across all wells of several immunoSEQ 96-well plates, with each plate serving as a replicate. For sorted subsets, 200 to 250 ng of genomic DNA, equivalent to some 33,000 T cell genomes, went into each replicate PCR. The purified libraries were quantified using a Qubit 3.0 fluorometer, sized with a Bioanalyzer 2100, and then quantified again using the KAPA Library Quantification kit. Each immunoSEQ 96-well plate was sequenced on its own single-read 150-cycle Illumina NextSeq 550 flow cell. Per the source publication's procedure: Because the immunoSEQ output held only junctional sequences and lacked quality scores, the filtering could not match the filtering applied to full-length reads. Sequences were annotated with PyIR, a Python wrapper for IgBLAST v1.9, and V/J genes and CDR3 were assigned using IMGT germline references. Reads were filtered out if the reads had weak V/J assignments (E-value above 1e-6), no CDR3, stop codons, out-of-frame junctions, or ambiguous translated residues. A V3J clonotype was defined by an identical inferred V gene, J gene, and CDR3 amino acid sequence. To compute the percentage overlap between repertoires, the number of shared unique clonotypes was divided by the size of the smaller repertoire. Richness of each repertoire was evaluated using RTK rarefaction, the Chao1 estimator, and Recon v2.1 estimates of unobserved clonotypes. OLGA was used to compute generation probabilities for all TCRbeta clonotypes that the gDNA method yielded from a handful of donors. TCRdb retrieved this table from immuneACCESS and kept in-frame rearrangements only. Not all clones are present; in checked studies, unresolved V genes account for under half, and no reason is known for the remainder. V, J and clone size were drawn from that table, and D and trimming were deduced from the DNA. For this sample the table gives approximately 2,000,000 clones, of which around 93% were detected only once. Around 1.7% of the sample is in the top ten clones.

CD8 naive samples consisted of CD45RO-negative cells that were positively selected for CCR7, yielding a CD45RA+CCR7+ population without TemRA cells. Healthy HIV-negative adults with no recently reported acute infections or vaccinations were included as donors. Every donor was a Caucasian adult residing in Nashville, Tennessee, USA. After blood collection by leukapheresis, PBMCs were isolated using Ficoll-Histopaque density gradient centrifugation and then cryopreserved in the vapor phase of liquid nitrogen. Analytical flow cytometry was used to check the purity and quantity of each magnetically sorted T cell population. Genomic DNA was isolated from every sorted fraction and measured by UV absorbance on a Nanodrop 2000c.

The chain is made from TRBV7-2 and TRBJ1-2, with the D segment identity uncertain. Sequenced: naive CD8+ T cells from PBMCs. The intended sense of this specimen's cell subset or site label: CD45RA+CCR7+. The origin of this receptor is a man aged 18 to 35 in good health. Some clones in this sample may be carry-over from other donors' samples. The CDR3 region: CASSYGVPIAYGYTF. The DNA sequence reads TGTGCCAGCAGCTATGGGGTACCGATCGCGTATGGCTACACCTTC.